The 22 T cell receptor beta chains below come from one sample, sequenced in a study of CD8 T cells in ankylosing spondylitis. TCRdb analysed the 5' RACE reads with MiXCR anew, one entry per CDR3 protein. The sample carries just under 95,000 distinct CDR3 sequences, approximately 9% recorded once. The sample consisted of blood, either unsorted or a sorted T cell fraction (not recorded which). These receptors were taken from a male donor with ankylosing spondylitis or in good health (not recorded which).

This clonotype was counted at least ten times. The gene calls are TRBV2 and TRBJ2-5, with TRBD1 identical over 8 bases. In germline, CDR1 is SNHLY, CDR2 FYNNEI. The V segment lost 5 bases and the J segment 1 base; nucleotides outside the gene matches: 6. CDR3 size: 15 residues. CDR3 sequence reads: CASSQRTGRQETQYF. CDR3 nucleotides: TGTGCCAGCAGTCAGAGGACAGGGCGCCAAGAGACCCAGTACTTC.

This clonotype was seen a few times. The chain has TRBV5-1 and TRBJ2-2, with D unclear. The CDR3 spans 14 residues. Germline V gene sequence: CDR1 SGHRS, CDR2 YFSETQ. V was pared by 0 bases and J by 7 bases, with 10 bases between. The CDR3 loop is CASSLGLSGGELFF. CDR3 DNA sequence: TGCGCCAGCAGCTTGGGGCTTAGTGGCGGGGAGCTGTTTTTT.

This clonotype appeared a few times. The genes are TRBV7-9 and TRBJ1-1, with D hard to call. Trimming pared 5 bases from V and 3 bases from J, leaving 13 bases between. Per germline, CDR1 SEHNR and CDR2 FQNEAQ (reference sequence). This CDR3 is 14 amino acids long. The CDR3 DNA follows: TGTGCCAGCAGCCCCATAGGCACTGACACTGAAGCTTTCTTT. Translating it yields CASSPIGTDTEAFF. Looking up the rest from reference TRBV7-9 and TRBJ1-1 gives the full variable domain: DTGVSQNPRHKITKRGQNVTFRCDPISEHNRLYWYRQTLGQGPEFLTYFQNEAQLEKSRLLSDRFSAERPKGSFSTLEIQRTEQGDSAMYLCASSPIGTDTEAFFGQGTRLTVV.

This clonotype came up a few times. The chain employs TRBV12-3 or TRBV12-4 and TRBJ2-5; D is unclear. V was cut by 8 bases and J by 3 bases, with 13 bases left in between. The CDR3 has 13 residues. In nucleotides, the CDR3 is TGTGCCAGCGGTCGTAGGCAGGAAGAGACCCAGTACTTC. The encoded protein is CASGRRQEETQYF.

This clonotype was seen many times. The V call is TRBV20-1, the J call TRBJ1-2; D gene ambiguous. The CDR3 length is 13 residues. Germline V CDR1 and CDR2: DFQATT, SNEGSKA (reference sequence). The V gene lost 1 base and the J gene lost 6 bases, with 12 bases spanning the gap. CDR3 region: CSARGGRVDGYTF. The CDR3 coding sequence is TGCAGTGCTAGAGGAGGACGCGTGGATGGCTACACCTTC.

This clonotype showed up many times. The V gene is TRBV5-1, the J gene TRBJ2-7; D is possibly TRBD1 (5 bases). Germline V lookup: CDR1 SGHRS, CDR2 YFSETQ. This CDR3 region has 15 residues. Trimming removed 1 base from V and 2 bases from J, with 13 bases in between. In DNA form, the CDR3 reads TGCGCCAGCAGCTTGAGCCAGGGTATGGCCTACGAGCAGTACTTC. This encodes CASSLSQGMAYEQYF.

The sample holds many counts of this clonotype. The V call is TRBV12-3 or TRBV12-4, the J call TRBJ2-3, with D perhaps being TRBD1 or TRBD2 (5 bases each). The V and J ends lost 4 bases and 0 bases respectively, with 8 bases between them. The CDR3 consists of 14 residues. The CDR3 sequence: CASSYRDSTDTQYF. The CDR3 nucleotides are TGTGCCAGCAGTTACCGGGACAGCACAGATACGCAGTATTTT.

The sample holds many counts of this clonotype. The chain combines TRBV12-3 or TRBV12-4 with TRBJ1-6; D not certain. With 2 bases removed from V and 7 bases from J, the gap between germline ends came to 6 bases. CDR3 length equals 13 residues. This CDR3 is CASSLSWNSPLHF. The CDR3 coding sequence is TGTGCCAGCAGTTTATCGTGGAATTCACCCCTCCACTTT.

In its sample, this clonotype was seen many times. The chain carries TRBV12-3 or TRBV12-4 and TRBJ1-1, with unresolved D. V gave up 4 bases and J gave up 0 bases, with 15 bases separating them. The CDR3 runs to 16 residues. CDR3 residues: CASSSPPLGMNTEAFF. DNA for the CDR3: TGTGCCAGCAGTTCCCCCCCCCTGGGGATGAACACTGAAGCTTTCTTT.

This clonotype occurred many times. The chain employs TRBV6-1 and TRBJ2-1; a possible D gene is TRBD2 (6 bases). Germline CDR1 and CDR2: MNHNS and SASEGT. CDR3 size: 17 residues. With 2 bases removed from V and 2 bases from J, the gap between germline ends came to 16 bases. The CDR3 DNA reads as TGTGCCAGCAGTGAACAAAGAGCGGGCCCCCCCTACAATGAGCAGTTCTTC. Its translation is CASSEQRAGPPYNEQFF.

As to this clonotype: A much more abundant neighbour one base away suggests this may be a read error. V is TRBV7-8 and J is TRBJ2-7, with TRBD1 matching 10 bases. The CDR3 loop spans 15 amino acids. Germline V gene lookup returns CDR1 SGHVS and CDR2 FQNEAQ. Here the CDR3 DNA reads TGTGCCGGCAGCTTTGGAGGGACAGGGGTGTACGAGCAGTACTTC. Its translation: CAGSFGGTGVYEQYF.

This clonotype was recorded at least ten times. The chain uses TRBV3-1 and TRBJ2-3; the D gene is possibly TRBD2 (6 bases). The CDR3 runs to 18 residues. V was cut by 1 base and J by 0 bases, with 17 bases left in between. CDR1 and CDR2 (germline): LGHDT, YNNKEL (reference sequence). In nucleotides, the CDR3 is TGTGCCAGCAGCCAAGGCGTTAGCGGAGATCCTAGCACAGATACGCAGTATTTT. This codes for CASSQGVSGDPSTDTQYF.

This clonotype was picked up many times. This rearrangement joins TRBV7-2 to TRBJ2-1; a possible D gene is TRBD2 (6 bases). This CDR3 contains 15 residues. V gave up 2 bases and J gave up 9 bases, with 17 bases separating them. Germline CDR1 SGHTA, CDR2 FQGNSA. For the CDR3, the DNA is TGTGCCAGCAGCTTATGGTCAGGCACGGGACTTGAGCAGTTCTTC. It specifies CASSLWSGTGLEQFF.

With respect to this clonotype: Being one base from a much bigger clone, this may be a read error. This chain uses TRBV28 with TRBJ1-3, with D possibly TRBD1 on 5 matching bases. Germline CDR1 MDHEN, CDR2 SYDVKM. The CDR3 is 15 residues long. CDR3 sequence reads: CTSSLLQEGGNTIYF. The CDR3 DNA follows: TGTACCAGCAGTTTACTACAGGAGGGTGGAAACACCATATATTTT.

This clonotype has at least ten counts. V and J are TRBV6-5 and TRBJ2-3, with 7 positions matching TRBD1. This CDR3 is 16 amino acids long. Germline V gene sequence: CDR1 MNHEY, CDR2 SVGAGI. V gave up 4 bases and J gave up 2 bases; unmatched junction bases: 9. The CDR3 sequence: CASSSYRGTPTDTQYF. The CDR3 DNA reads as TGTGCCAGCAGTTCTTACAGGGGAACACCCACAGATACGCAGTATTTT.

This clonotype was seen many times. The rearrangement uses TRBV7-6 and TRBJ2-5, with TRBD1 matching over 8 bases. The CDR3 totals 16 residues. After removal of 4 bases from V and 7 bases from J, the junction contained 14 bases not matched to a gene. CDR1 SGHVS and CDR2 FNYEAQ come from the germline V gene. The CDR3 DNA is TGTGCCAGCAGCTCCGGAAGCGGACAGGGTTTAGGGACCCAGTACTTC. Protein product: CASSSGSGQGLGTQYF.

This clonotype came up many times. The chain carries TRBV11-2 and TRBJ1-1; D is undetermined. V dropped 7 bases and J dropped 0 bases, with 15 bases sitting between them. The CDR3 loop spans 15 amino acids. Looked up from germline, CDR1 is SGHAT and CDR2 is FQNNGV. Written as DNA, the CDR3 is TGTGCCAGCACGGATAGGACCTATTTGAACACTGAAGCTTTCTTT. Translated: CASTDRTYLNTEAFF. The full variable domain, with the rest looked up from reference TRBV11-2 and TRBJ1-1, is EAGVAQSPRYKIIEKRQSVAFWCNPISGHATLYWYQQILGQGPKLLIQFQNNGVVDDSQLPKDRFSAERLKGVDSTLKIQPAKLEDSAVYLCASTDRTYLNTEAFFGQGTRLTVV.

Comments on this clonotype: Just one base apart from a much larger clone, this may be a read error. The final CDR3 position lacks the conserved phenylalanine or tryptophan, pointing to a likely read error. It is unclear where the CDR3 begins or ends on the DNA, so no DNA is shown, and the CDR3 is as TCRdb lists it. The chain employs TRBV28 and TRBJ2-5; the table's D call of TRBD2 was not tested on the DNA. Including both end residues, the CDR3 is 13 amino acids long. Germline-derived CDR1 and CDR2 are MDHEN and SYDVKM. CDR3 in amino acids: CASSFEQAGALMV.

V and J are TRBV3-1 and TRBJ2-6; D tentatively fits TRBD1 or TRBD2 (5 bases each). This CDR3 is 17 amino acids long. CDR1 and CDR2 (germline): LGHDT, YNNKEL (reference sequence). Trimming pared 1 base from V and 1 base from J, leaving 11 bases between. The chain's CDR3 is CASSQVGTGSGANVLTF. DNA of the CDR3: TGTGCCAGCAGCCAAGTTGGGACGGGTTCTGGGGCCAACGTCCTGACTTTC. Variable domain in full (rest from reference TRBV3-1 and TRBJ2-6): DTAVSQTPKYLVTQMGNDKSIKCEQNLGHDTMYWYKQDSKKFLKIMFSYNNKELIINETVPNRFSPKSPDKAHLNLHINSLELGDSAVYFCASSQVGTGSGANVLTFGAGSRLTVL.

This clonotype was counted many times. V is TRBV5-1 and J is TRBJ2-7; 9 bases fit TRBD1. J gave up 0 bases and V 1 base, and 2 bases lay outside the gene matches. This CDR3 has 15 residues. The germline V gene encodes CDR1 SGHRS and CDR2 YFSETQ. In DNA form, the CDR3 reads TGCGCCAGCAGCTTGTTGACAGGGGGCTCCTACGAGCAGTACTTC. Translated, it gives CASSLLTGGSYEQYF.

This clonotype was seen at least ten times. The rearrangement joins TRBV7-9 to TRBJ2-7; 12 nucleotides line up with TRBD1. The CDR3 spans 15 residues. Germline V gene sequence: CDR1 SEHNR, CDR2 FQNEAQ (reference sequence). V lost 5 bases and J lost 4; bases outside the gene matches: 6. In nucleotides, the CDR3 is TGTGCCAGCAGCGGGACAGGGGGCCGGGTATACGAGCAGTACTTC. Amino acids: CASSGTGGRVYEQYF.

Many counts were recorded for this clonotype. This chain connects TRBV7-8 to TRBJ1-4; 7 bases align to TRBD1. The V and J ends lost 4 bases and 5 bases, in that order; junction bases with no gene match: 10. This CDR3 region has 16 residues. The germline CDR1 and CDR2 sequences are SGHVS and FQNEAQ. CDR3 DNA sequence: TGTGCCAGCAGCTACCAATCGACAGGGAGGAATGAAAAACTGTTTTTT. Its protein is CASSYQSTGRNEKLFF.